This T cell receptor beta chain is from a study of T cell repertoires in cytomegalovirus infection. Study overall: Indicated by public TCR beta signatures were CMV infection and matching HLA type.

CDR3 length: 14 residues. CDR1 is MNHEY and CDR2 is SVGEGT in the germline V gene. With 2 bases removed from V and 1 base from J, the gap between germline ends came to 7 bases. TCRdb reprocessed the reads with MiXCR, giving one entry per CDR3 protein. The sample records 250,000 to 400,000 distinct CDR3 sequences, 20% to 25% being singletons. Points from the study as a whole: Dominating the ex vivo response were HLA-C-restricted CMV-specific TCR beta clonotypes. Cumulative frequency of public TCR beta families picked out carriers of CMV plus the relevant HLA.

This clonotype showed up many times. Its antigen is currently unknown. The V call is TRBV6-2 or TRBV6-3, the J call TRBJ2-3; D may match TRBD1 or TRBD2 (5 bases each). The clonotype comes from a human donor in good health (CMV status not recorded). Some clones in this sample may be carry-over from other donors' samples. The sequenced sample was cultured PBMCs, obtained from culture after CMV antigen stimulation. The CDR3 DNA follows: TGTGCCAGCAGTTACGGGACGCGCACAGATACGCAGTATTTT. This encodes CASSYGTRTDTQYF.